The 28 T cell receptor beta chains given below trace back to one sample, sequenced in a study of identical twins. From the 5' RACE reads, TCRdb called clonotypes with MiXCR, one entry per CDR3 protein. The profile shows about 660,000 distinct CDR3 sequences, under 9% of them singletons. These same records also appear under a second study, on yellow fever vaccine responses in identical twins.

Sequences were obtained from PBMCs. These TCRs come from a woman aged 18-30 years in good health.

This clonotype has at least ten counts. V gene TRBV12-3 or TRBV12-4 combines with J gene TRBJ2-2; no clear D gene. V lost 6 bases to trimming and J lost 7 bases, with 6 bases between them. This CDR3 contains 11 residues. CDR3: CASRGNGELFF. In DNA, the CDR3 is TGTGCCAGCAGGGGAAACGGGGAGCTGTTTTTT.

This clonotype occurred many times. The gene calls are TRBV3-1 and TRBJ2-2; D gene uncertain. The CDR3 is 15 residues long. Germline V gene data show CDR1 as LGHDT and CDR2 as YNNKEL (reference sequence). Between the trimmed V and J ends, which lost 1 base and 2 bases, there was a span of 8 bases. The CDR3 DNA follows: TGTGCCAGCAGCCAAGGTTCATTTAACACCGGGGAGCTGTTTTTT. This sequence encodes CASSQGSFNTGELFF.

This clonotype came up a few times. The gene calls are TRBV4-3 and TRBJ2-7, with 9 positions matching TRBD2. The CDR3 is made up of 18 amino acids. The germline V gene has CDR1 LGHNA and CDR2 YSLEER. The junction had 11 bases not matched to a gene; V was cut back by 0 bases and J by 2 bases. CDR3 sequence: CASSQDTRASGVAYEQYF. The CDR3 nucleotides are TGCGCCAGCAGCCAAGATACGAGGGCTAGCGGGGTGGCCTACGAGCAGTACTTC.

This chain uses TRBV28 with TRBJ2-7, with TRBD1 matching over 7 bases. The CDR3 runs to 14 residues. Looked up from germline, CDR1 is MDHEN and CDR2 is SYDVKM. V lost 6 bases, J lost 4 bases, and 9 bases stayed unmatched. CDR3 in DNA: TGTGCCAGCAGCCTAGACAGGGTGGTTTACGAGCAGTACTTC. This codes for CASSLDRVVYEQYF.

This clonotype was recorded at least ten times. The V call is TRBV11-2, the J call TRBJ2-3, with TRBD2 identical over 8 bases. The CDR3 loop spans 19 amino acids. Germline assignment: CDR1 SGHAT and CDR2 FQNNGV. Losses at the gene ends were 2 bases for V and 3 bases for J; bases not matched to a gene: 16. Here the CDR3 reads CASSLNPAGGVPRTDTQYF. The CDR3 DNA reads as TGTGCCAGCAGCTTAAATCCCGCGGGGGGCGTACCGAGGACAGATACGCAGTATTTT.

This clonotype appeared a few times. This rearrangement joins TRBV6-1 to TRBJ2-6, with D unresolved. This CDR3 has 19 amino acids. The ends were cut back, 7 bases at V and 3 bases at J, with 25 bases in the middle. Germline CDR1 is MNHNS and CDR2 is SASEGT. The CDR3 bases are TGTGCCAGCATTCGAGACCCAACAGTGCTAGGAGTTGGGGCCAACGTCCTGACTTTC. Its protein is CASIRDPTVLGVGANVLTF.

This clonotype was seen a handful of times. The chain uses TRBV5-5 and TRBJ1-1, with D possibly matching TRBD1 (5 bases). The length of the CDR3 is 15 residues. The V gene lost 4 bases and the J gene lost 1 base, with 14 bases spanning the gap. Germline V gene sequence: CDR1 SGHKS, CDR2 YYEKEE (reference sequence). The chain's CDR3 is CASSPLRQRNTEAFF. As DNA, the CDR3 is TGTGCCAGCAGCCCCCTCCGACAGAGGAACACTGAAGCTTTCTTT.

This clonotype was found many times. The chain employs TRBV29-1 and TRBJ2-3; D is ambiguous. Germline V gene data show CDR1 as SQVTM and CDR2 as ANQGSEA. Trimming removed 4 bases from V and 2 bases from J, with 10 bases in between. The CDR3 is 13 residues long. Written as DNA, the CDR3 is TGCAGCGTTGGACGGCAACTCACAGATACGCAGTATTTT. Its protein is CSVGRQLTDTQYF.

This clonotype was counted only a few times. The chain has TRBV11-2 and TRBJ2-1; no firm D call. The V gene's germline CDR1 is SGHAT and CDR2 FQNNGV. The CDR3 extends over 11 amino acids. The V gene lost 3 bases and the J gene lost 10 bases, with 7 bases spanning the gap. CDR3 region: CASSFLGEQFF. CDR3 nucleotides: TGTGCCAGCAGCTTCTTGGGGGAGCAGTTCTTC.

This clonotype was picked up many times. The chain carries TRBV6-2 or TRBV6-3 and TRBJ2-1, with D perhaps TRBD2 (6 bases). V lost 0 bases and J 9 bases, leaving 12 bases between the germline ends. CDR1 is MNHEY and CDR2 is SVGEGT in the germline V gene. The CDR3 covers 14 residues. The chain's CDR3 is CASSYSGRRGEQFF. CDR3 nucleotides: TGTGCCAGCAGTTACTCAGGACGGAGGGGTGAGCAGTTCTTC.

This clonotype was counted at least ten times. CDR3 in DNA: TGTGCCAGCTCACCGGACGGGAATACGCAGTATTTT. It translates to CASSPDGNTQYF. The rearrangement links TRBV18 to TRBJ2-3; possibly TRBD2 for D (5 bases). Germline lookup yields CDR1 KGHSH and CDR2 LQKENI. Trimming stripped 3 bases from V and 7 bases from J, with 8 bases between. The CDR3 is made up of 12 amino acids.

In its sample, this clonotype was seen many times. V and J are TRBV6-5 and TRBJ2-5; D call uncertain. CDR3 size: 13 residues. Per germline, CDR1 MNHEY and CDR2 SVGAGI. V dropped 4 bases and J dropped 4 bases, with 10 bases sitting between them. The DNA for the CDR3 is TGTGCCAGCAGTTGGGCCAAGGGAGAGACCCAGTACTTC. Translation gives CASSWAKGETQYF.

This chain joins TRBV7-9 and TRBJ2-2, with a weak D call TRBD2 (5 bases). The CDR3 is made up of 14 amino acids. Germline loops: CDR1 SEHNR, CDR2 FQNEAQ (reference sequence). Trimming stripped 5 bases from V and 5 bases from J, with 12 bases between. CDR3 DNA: TGTGCCAGCAGCCCAGAGGGCATGACCGGGGAGCTGTTTTTT. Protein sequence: CASSPEGMTGELFF.

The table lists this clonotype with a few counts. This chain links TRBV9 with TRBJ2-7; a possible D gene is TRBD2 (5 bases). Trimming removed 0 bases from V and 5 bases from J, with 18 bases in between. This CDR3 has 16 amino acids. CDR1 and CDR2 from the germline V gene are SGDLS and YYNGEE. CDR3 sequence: CASSVGGPYLRDEQYF. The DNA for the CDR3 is TGTGCCAGCAGCGTAGGAGGGCCGTATTTAAGGGACGAGCAGTACTTC.

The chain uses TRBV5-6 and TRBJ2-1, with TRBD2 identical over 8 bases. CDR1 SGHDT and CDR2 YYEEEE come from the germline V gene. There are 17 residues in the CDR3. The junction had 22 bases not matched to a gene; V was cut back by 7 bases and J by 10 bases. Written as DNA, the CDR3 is TGTGCCAGCTTACGAGCTGGGAGCGGGGGTCCCACCAGGGAGCAGTTCTTC. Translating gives CASLRAGSGGPTREQFF.

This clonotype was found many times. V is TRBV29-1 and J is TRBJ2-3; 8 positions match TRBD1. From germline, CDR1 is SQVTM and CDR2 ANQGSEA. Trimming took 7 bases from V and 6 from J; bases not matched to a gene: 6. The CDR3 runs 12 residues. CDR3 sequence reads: CSARTGLDTQYF. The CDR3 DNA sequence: TGCAGCGCAAGGACAGGGCTCGATACGCAGTATTTT.

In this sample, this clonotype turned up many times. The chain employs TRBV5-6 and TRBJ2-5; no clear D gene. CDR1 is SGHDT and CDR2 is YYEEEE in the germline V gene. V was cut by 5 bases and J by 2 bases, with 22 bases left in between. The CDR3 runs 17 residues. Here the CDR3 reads CASREPYTRIDQETQYF. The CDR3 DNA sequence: TGTGCCAGCAGGGAACCCTACACACGGATTGATCAAGAGACCCAGTACTTC.

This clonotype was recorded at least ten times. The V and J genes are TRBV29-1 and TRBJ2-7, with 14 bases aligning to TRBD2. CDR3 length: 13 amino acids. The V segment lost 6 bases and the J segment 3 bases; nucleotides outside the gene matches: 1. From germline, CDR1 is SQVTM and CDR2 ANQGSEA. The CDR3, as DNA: TGCAGCGTGGGACTAGCGGGAGTCTACGAGCAGTACTTC. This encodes CSVGLAGVYEQYF.

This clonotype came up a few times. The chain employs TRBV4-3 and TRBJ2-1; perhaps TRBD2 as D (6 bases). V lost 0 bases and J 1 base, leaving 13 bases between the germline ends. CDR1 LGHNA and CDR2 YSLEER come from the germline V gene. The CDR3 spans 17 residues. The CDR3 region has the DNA TGCGCCAGCAGCCAAGATACGTCGGGAGCGTCCTACAATGAGCAGTTCTTC. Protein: CASSQDTSGASYNEQFF.

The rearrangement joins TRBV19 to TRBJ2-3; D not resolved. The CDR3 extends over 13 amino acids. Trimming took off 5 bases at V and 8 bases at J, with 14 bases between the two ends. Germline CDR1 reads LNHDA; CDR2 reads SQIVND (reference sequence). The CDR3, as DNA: TGTGCCAGTAGTCCCGCCAACGCGGCTACGCAGTATTTT. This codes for CASSPANAATQYF.

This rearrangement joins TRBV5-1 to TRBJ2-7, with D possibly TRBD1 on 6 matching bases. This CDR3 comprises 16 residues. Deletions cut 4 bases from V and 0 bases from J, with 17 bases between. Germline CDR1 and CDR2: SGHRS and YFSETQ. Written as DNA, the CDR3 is TGCGCCAGCAGCCCCGGACCACAGGGACCCTCCTACGAGCAGTACTTC. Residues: CASSPGPQGPSYEQYF.

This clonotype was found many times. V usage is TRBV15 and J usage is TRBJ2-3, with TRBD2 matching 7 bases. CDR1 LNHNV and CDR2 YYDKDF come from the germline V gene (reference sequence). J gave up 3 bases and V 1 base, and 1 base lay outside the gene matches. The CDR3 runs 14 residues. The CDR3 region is CATSRAGGTDTQYF. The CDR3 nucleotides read TGTGCCACCAGCAGAGCCGGGGGGACAGATACGCAGTATTTT.

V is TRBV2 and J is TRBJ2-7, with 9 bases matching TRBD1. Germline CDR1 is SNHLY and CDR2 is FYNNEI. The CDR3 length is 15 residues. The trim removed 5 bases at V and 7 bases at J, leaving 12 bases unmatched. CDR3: CASSYDGTGRSEQYF. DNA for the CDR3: TGTGCCAGCAGTTATGACGGGACAGGGCGGTCAGAGCAGTACTTC.

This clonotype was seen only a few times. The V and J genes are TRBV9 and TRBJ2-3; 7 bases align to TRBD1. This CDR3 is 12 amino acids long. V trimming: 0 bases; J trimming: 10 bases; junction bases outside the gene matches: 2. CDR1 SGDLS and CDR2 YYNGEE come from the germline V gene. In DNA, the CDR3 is TGTGCCAGCAGCGTAGAAGGGGGCCCGCAGTATTTT. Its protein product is CASSVEGGPQYF.

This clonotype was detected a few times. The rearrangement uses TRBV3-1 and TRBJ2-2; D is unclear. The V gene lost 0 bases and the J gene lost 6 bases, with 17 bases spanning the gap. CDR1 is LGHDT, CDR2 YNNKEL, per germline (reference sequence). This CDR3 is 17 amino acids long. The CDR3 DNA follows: TGTGCCAGCAGCCAAGAACTTCGGCGGTTAAACGCCGGGGAGCTGTTTTTT. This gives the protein CASSQELRRLNAGELFF.

CDR3 coding DNA: TGTGCCTGGAGTGTCATACAGGGCTACGAGCAGTACTTC. Protein product: CAWSVIQGYEQYF. This chain uses TRBV30 with TRBJ2-7; tentatively, D is TRBD1 (6 bases). The V and J ends lost 0 bases and 3 bases respectively, with 9 bases between them. The CDR3 sequence is 13 residues long. Per the germline V gene, CDR1 is GTSNPN and CDR2 is SVGIG (reference sequence). The full variable domain, rest sourced from reference TRBV30 and TRBJ2-7, is SQTIHQWPATLVQPVGSPLSLECTVEGTSNPNLYWYRQAAGRGLQLLFYSVGIGQISSEVPQNLSASRPQDRQFILSSKKLLLSDSGFYLCAWSVIQGYEQYFGPGTRLTVT.

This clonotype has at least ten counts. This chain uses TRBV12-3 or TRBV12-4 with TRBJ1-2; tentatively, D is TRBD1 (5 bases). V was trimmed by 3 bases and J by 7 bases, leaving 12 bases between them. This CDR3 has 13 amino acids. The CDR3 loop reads CASSFVRGPGYTF. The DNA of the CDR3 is TGTGCCAGCAGTTTTGTGAGGGGTCCTGGCTACACCTTC.

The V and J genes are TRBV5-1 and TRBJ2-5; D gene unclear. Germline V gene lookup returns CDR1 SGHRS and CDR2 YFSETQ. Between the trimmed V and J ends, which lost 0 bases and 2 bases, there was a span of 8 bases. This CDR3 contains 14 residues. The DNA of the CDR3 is TGCGCCAGCAGCTTGGCCAGTCCACAAGAGACCCAGTACTTC. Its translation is CASSLASPQETQYF.